This T cell receptor (beta chain) was recorded in a study of CD8 T cells in ankylosing spondylitis. Overall study findings and caveats: A TCR beta motif of eight or nine highly homologous variants seemed to mark ankylosing spondylitis blood.

TCRdb reprocessed the 5' RACE reads with MiXCR, giving one entry per CDR3 protein. The sample records fewer than 750,000 distinct CDR3 sequences, roughly 20% being singletons. The CDR3 covers 14 residues. The germline V gene encodes CDR1 MDHEN and CDR2 SYDVKM. The V segment lost 5 bases and the J segment 6 bases; nucleotides outside the gene matches: 9. A remark on this clonotype: What it binds is unknown.

The chain couples TRBV28 to TRBJ2-7, with TRBD1 identical over 8 bases. The sequencing input was blood, either unsorted or a sorted T cell fraction (not recorded which). This receptor was obtained from a male donor with ankylosing spondylitis. The CDR3 DNA reads as TGTGCCAGCAGTCCAGGACAGGGTTGGGGCGAGCAGTACTTC. It encodes CASSPGQGWGEQYF.